This T cell receptor beta chain comes out of a study of blood T cells in healthy people across ages. Extraction of total RNA produced a minimum of 5.5 micrograms from each sample. The CDR3 extends over 13 amino acids. CDR1 is SQVTM and CDR2 is ANQGSEA in the germline V gene. Then a second PCR, running roughly 7 to 11 cycles, was carried out with a sample-barcoded 5' primer and a J-beta primer mix. Researchers report that each sample yielded at least 2.5 million CDR3-containing paired-end reads. MiXCR was run by TCRdb on the 5' RACE reads, yielding one entry per CDR3 protein. The sample includes a few hundred thousand distinct CDR3 sequences, 27% of them seen just once. This clonotype came up a few times. The same data also contributed to another study, on T cells of mothers and their children.

Sequenced input: blood. The receptor was derived from a boy aged 2 to 10 in good health. The chain uses TRBV29-1 and TRBJ2-1, with 7 positions matching TRBD1. The J call is doubtful: the DNA matches TRBJ2-7 better. The CDR3 DNA reads TGCAGCGTTAGGGGGCTAGTCTCCTACGAGCAGTACTTC. This encodes CSVRGLVSYEQYF.